These T cell receptor beta chains were read from a single sample in a study of chemoradiotherapy in HPV16-positive cancers. Some clones are missing from TCRdb's copy, which holds only in-frame ones; the method was immunoSEQ multiplex PCR. This sample has some 220 clones, with about 81% found just once. Specimen: tumor tissue, collected from a patient who underwent chemoradiotherapy. The receptors were gathered from a human donor with HPV-associated anogenital cancer. Both conserved end residues are trimmed from each CDR3.

J gene	CDR3 length	V gene	CDR3 protein
TRBJ2-1	14	TRBV2	ASIRWTGDSYNEQF
TRBJ1-6	12	TRBV2	ASSERQENSPLH
TRBJ1-2	11	TRBV10-3	AISESQRDGYT
TRBJ2-3	15	TRBV4-2	ASSQGVAGDSTDTQY
TRBJ2-2	13	TRBV6-4	ASSSGDRDAGELF
TRBJ1-1	12	TRBV28	ASSLVGSNTEAF
TRBJ1-6	12	TRBV6-5	ASRRDTPNSPLH
TRBJ1-2	12	TRBV18	ASSPDSTNYGYT
TRBJ1-3	13	TRBV5-1	ASKEGLSSGNTIY
TRBJ1-2	12	TRBV7-3	ASSPTGLDYGYT
TRBJ2-7	12	TRBV5-1	ASSLGPMSYEQY
TRBJ2-5	15	TRBV19	ASSIDAAASGQETQY
TRBJ2-7	12	TRBV5-5	ASSPGLQGYEQY
TRBJ1-1	12	TRBV13	ASSGGVGYTEAF
TRBJ1-5	13	TRBV28	ASSFTQYSNQPQH
TRBJ2-7	13	TRBV6-4	ASSVVAGASYEQY
TRBJ1-3	13	TRBV5-5	ASSLADRGLNTIY